This TCR beta chain was retrieved from a study of OX40 agonist ivuxolimab in advanced cancers. Across the whole study: Ivuxolimab, an agonistic anti-OX40 (CD134) antibody, was given to patients.

The method was immunoSEQ multiplex PCR; TCRdb's version includes in-frame clones alone and lacks a portion of them. The repertoire includes 69,000 or so clones, 75% to 90% of them detected once, and roughly 6.5% sits in the top ten. Germline CDR1 and CDR2: MDHEN and SYDVKM. This CDR3 contains 14 residues. The V gene lost 2 bases and the J gene lost 5 bases, with 10 bases spanning the gap. Sequenced material: CD4+ or CD8+ T cells sorted from blood, taken in a trial of the OX40 agonist ivuxolimab. The V call is TRBV28, the J call TRBJ1-5, with TRBD1 as a possible D gene (6 bases). The source of this sequence is an adult with an advanced solid tumor such as melanoma, head and neck, liver or kidney cancer. The CDR3 DNA sequence: TGTGCCAGCAGTTTAAGGGGGGCTTATCAGCCCCAGCATTTT. Translation: CASSLRGAYQPQHF.